The clone carrying this T cell receptor beta chain is termed medium-sized. What it recognizes is unknown. This CDR3 contains 13 residues. The V gene's germline CDR1 is SGHDT and CDR2 YYEEEE. Trimming shortened V by 3 bases and J by 3 bases, and 9 bases separated the two germline ends. MiXCR was run by TCRdb on the 5' RACE reads, yielding one entry per CDR3 protein. The repertoire holds some 2,200 distinct CDR3 sequences, with about two fifths as singletons. Time point reported: sample taken at primary tumor resection. Untreated early-stage non-small cell lung cancer patients, over 55 in total, were the donors. From tumor, nontumor lung or frozen PBMC, whole RNA was taken unsorted for sequencing. These data belong to a study of spatial heterogeneity in lung cancer. Study-wide context: More than eight raw reads, on average, carried each unique TCR and UMI combination.

General study findings and limits: Alpha and beta chain coverage of tumor T cells was estimated at about 6.8% and 14%, respectively. Within tumors, counts of expanded alpha and beta TCRs tracked tumor mutation counts.

This receptor was taken from a male donor with early-stage non-small cell lung cancer. The V gene is TRBV5-6, the J gene TRBJ2-5; possible D gene TRBD2, 5 bases. The sample here was lung tumor tissue, taken at surgery. CDR3 nucleotides: TGTGCCAGCAGCTCGGGATACAAAGAGACCCAGTACTTC. This translates into CASSSGYKETQYF.